What follows describes a single TCR beta chain. The data originate from a study of blood T cell repertoires in COVID-19. J gave up 4 bases and V 3 bases, and 4 bases lay outside the gene matches. The CDR3 contains 16 residues. Germline V gives CDR1 LNHNV, CDR2 YYDKDF (reference sequence). Some clones are missing from TCRdb's copy, which holds only in-frame ones; the method was immunoSEQ multiplex PCR. The sample shows some 320,000 clones, around 88% of them seen only once. Sequences were obtained from peripheral blood. The TCR comes from a woman under 40 who had recovered from COVID-19. V is TRBV15 and J is TRBJ2-5; TRBD2 aligns across 14 bases. In DNA form, the CDR3 reads TGTGCCACCAGCAGGACTAGCGGGGGGGCCAGAGAGACCCAGTACTTC. Protein product: CATSRTSGGARETQYF.